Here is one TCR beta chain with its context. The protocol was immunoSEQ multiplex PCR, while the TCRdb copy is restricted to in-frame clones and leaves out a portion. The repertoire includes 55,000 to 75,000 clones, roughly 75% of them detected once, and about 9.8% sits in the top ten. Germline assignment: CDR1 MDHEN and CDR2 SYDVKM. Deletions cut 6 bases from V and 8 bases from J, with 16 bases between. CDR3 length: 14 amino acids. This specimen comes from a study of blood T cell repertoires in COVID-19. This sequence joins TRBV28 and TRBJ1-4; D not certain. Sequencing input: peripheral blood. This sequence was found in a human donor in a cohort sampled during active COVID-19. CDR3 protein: CASSPGGLQEKLFF. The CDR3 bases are TGTGCCAGCAGCCCGGGAGGGCTCCAAGAAAAACTGTTTTTT.